This TCR beta chain emerged from a study of cytomegalovirus exposure and HLA in healthy donors. Looked up from germline, CDR1 is SGHAT and CDR2 is FQNNGV. J was trimmed by 7 bases and V by 1 base; bases with no gene match: 9. CDR3 length: 17 amino acids. PCR used 60 Vbeta primers and 13 Jbeta primers. Produced via immunoSEQ multiplex PCR; TCRdb's table is partial and in-frame only. The sample holds roughly 90,000 clones. Source material: PBMCs. The V gene is TRBV11-2, the J gene TRBJ1-5; 11 nucleotides agree with TRBD1. The receptor was isolated from a man aged 50 or older in good health and CMV-seropositive. The CDR3 loop is CASSLGSGQGANQPQHF. CDR3 nucleotides: TGTGCCAGCAGCTTAGGCTCCGGACAGGGGGCCAACCAGCCCCAGCATTTT.